By sample fraction, the clone carrying this T cell receptor (beta chain) is medium-sized. The antigen is unknown. Cells sorted as Tregs were CD4+, CD25+ and CD127-/low. Between the trimmed V and J ends, which lost 1 base and 4 bases, there was a span of 13 bases. The CDR3 runs to 15 residues. Germline CDR1 and CDR2: LGHNA and YNFKEQ. Notes on the study in general: The TCR gene usage of tumor memory CD4+ T cells clustered together with blood and lymph node memory CD4+ cells and with lymph node naive CD4+ cells. Tumor-infiltrating Treg TCR alpha and beta sequences overlapped most with tumor naive CD4+ T cells, then blood naive.

Constant-region reverse primers amplified full-length variable regions, followed by semi-nested Nested Universal Primer A PCR. Each CDR3 protein is one row after TCRdb ran MiXCR on the 5' RACE reads. The repertoire includes about 40,000 distinct CDR3 sequences, 22% of them detected once, and around 4% sits in the top ten. The receptor's source is a female donor with breast cancer. V usage is TRBV4-2 and J usage is TRBJ2-5; the D gene is possibly TRBD2 (6 bases). Specimen: Tregs sorted from blood. The CDR3 here is CASSQVGSAGETQYF. In DNA form, the CDR3 reads TGTGCCAGCAGCCAAGTCGGGAGTGCTGGAGAGACCCAGTACTTC.